Detailed here is one T cell receptor (beta chain). Its target is unknown. This specimen comes from a study of T cell responses to AZD1222 COVID-19 vaccine. Background on the study: The analysis combined second doses at about 4 or about 12 weeks. Overall study results and limits: Researchers took repertoire samples only after the peak T cell response had come. The donors showed a predominance of white British ancestry and of females, with possible underestimation of clonal diversity.

This CDR3 spans 16 amino acids. Per the germline V gene, CDR1 is MNHEY and CDR2 is SMNVEV (reference sequence). Trimming took 4 bases from V and 3 from J; bases not matched to a gene: 8. TCRdb's copy holds only in-frame clones and misses some; the assay was immunoSEQ multiplex PCR. The data show some 180,000 clones, approximately 92% seen once. J is TRBJ2-7 and V is TRBV27; TRBD2 matches at 11 bases. Source: peripheral blood, taken on day 0 of AZD1222 vaccination. This receptor was identified in an adult in good health. CDR3 residues: CASSSSTSGRIYEQYF. CDR3 DNA: TGTGCCAGCAGTTCATCAACTAGCGGGAGAATCTACGAGCAGTACTTC.